The 24 T cell receptor beta chains listed next were all sequenced from one sample in a study of cytomegalovirus exposure and HLA in healthy donors. Amplification used 60 Vbeta primers and 13 Jbeta primers. The data were produced by immunoSEQ multiplex PCR, yet TCRdb's version contains in-frame clones alone and is incomplete. This table has more than 150,000 clones, over 75% appearing once. Sequencing was performed on PBMCs. Source of these receptors: a girl younger than two in good health and CMV-seronegative.

The chain joins TRBV4-2 to TRBJ2-7; 11 positions agree with TRBD2. CDR3 length: 16 amino acids. The germline V gene encodes CDR1 LGHNA and CDR2 YNFKEQ. With 1 base clipped from V and 4 bases from J, the junction kept 6 bases outside the gene matches. CDR3 sequence: CASSQGSGRANYEQYF. CDR3 nucleotides: TGTGCCAGCAGCCAAGGTAGCGGGAGGGCCAATTACGAGCAGTACTTC.

The chain recombines TRBV7-3 with TRBJ2-2, with D uncertain. The CDR3 spans 13 residues. Trimming removed 4 bases at V and 6 bases at J, with 9 bases between. The germline V gene has CDR1 SGHTA and CDR2 FQGTGA. The CDR3 DNA is TGTGCCAGCAGCTCACGGGTTCCCGGGGAGCTGTTTTTT. It yields the protein CASSSRVPGELFF.

The rearrangement joins TRBV5-1 to TRBJ2-1; 13 bases are shared with TRBD2. CDR1 and CDR2 (germline): SGHRS, YFSETQ. The junction had 22 bases not matched to a gene; V was cut back by 4 bases and J by 9 bases. The CDR3 loop spans 20 amino acids. The DNA for the CDR3 is TGCGCCAGCAGCGCCGAGACTAGCGGGAGGCCACCAAGATTTTATCTTGAGCAGTTCTTC. This encodes CASSAETSGRPPRFYLEQFF.

The chain carries TRBV19 and TRBJ2-3; TRBD2 aligns across 10 bases. The CDR3 is 16 residues long. The germline gives CDR1 LNHDA, CDR2 SQIVND (reference sequence). The trim removed 3 bases at V and 4 bases at J, leaving 7 bases unmatched. CDR3 bases: TGTGCCAGTAGTATCAGCCGGACTAGCGGTTCAGATACGCAGTATTTT. Its protein is CASSISRTSGSDTQYF.

This rearrangement joins TRBV7-9 to TRBJ2-3; 8 bases match TRBD2. CDR1 is SEHNR and CDR2 is FQNEAQ in the germline V gene (reference sequence). This CDR3 contains 15 residues. V lost 5 bases, J lost 4 bases, and 8 bases stayed unmatched. The CDR3 loop reads CASSGASGGADTQYF. In DNA, the CDR3 is TGTGCCAGCAGCGGAGCGAGCGGGGGAGCAGATACGCAGTATTTT.

J is TRBJ2-1 and V is TRBV9; 13 bases agree with TRBD2. This CDR3 is 16 amino acids long. V was pared by 1 base and J by 7 bases, with 5 bases of the junction left unmatched. Germline assignment: CDR1 SGDLS and CDR2 YYNGEE. CDR3 bases: TGTGCCAGCAGCGTAATGGGGACTAGCGGGGTGAATGAGCAGTTCTTC. The encoded protein is CASSVMGTSGVNEQFF.

The V gene is TRBV7-3, the J gene TRBJ2-5, with unresolved D. V lost 5 bases and J 1 base, leaving 11 bases between the germline ends. There are 14 residues in the CDR3. CDR1 is SGHTA and CDR2 is FQGTGA in the germline V gene. CDR3 sequence: CASSPRTSQETQYF. The DNA of the CDR3 is TGTGCCAGCAGCCCGCGAACTTCCCAAGAGACCCAGTACTTC. Full variable domain (outside the CDR3, taken from reference TRBV7-3 and TRBJ2-5): GAGVSQTPSNKVTEKGKYVELRCDPISGHTALYWYRQSLGQGPEFLIYFQGTGAADDSGLPNDRFFAVRPEGSVSTLKIQRTERGDSAVYLCASSPRTSQETQYFGPGTRLLVL.

This clone showed up just once. The chain is built from TRBV9 and TRBJ2-7, with TRBD2 matching 8 bases. The CDR3 is 15 amino acids. CDR1 and CDR2 from the germline V gene are SGDLS and YYNGEE. The J segment lost 7 bases and the V segment lost 2 bases, leaving 11 bases of the junction unmatched. CDR3 sequence (DNA): TGTGCCAGCAGCGTCGGTACGGGGGGGCAGTGGGAGCAGTACTTC. This encodes CASSVGTGGQWEQYF.

The rearrangement links TRBV27 to TRBJ2-1; 11 bases fit TRBD2. The CDR3 sequence is 16 residues long. CDR1 MNHEY and CDR2 SMNVEV come from the germline V gene (reference sequence). The J segment lost 7 bases and the V segment lost 5 bases, leaving 10 bases of the junction unmatched. CDR3: CASSLLSGGGLNEQFF. In DNA, the CDR3 is TGTGCCAGCAGTCTACTTAGCGGGGGGGGGTTAAATGAGCAGTTCTTC.

V usage is TRBV5-1 and J usage is TRBJ2-1; D possibly corresponds to TRBD2 (5 bases). V was trimmed by 0 bases and J by 3 bases, leaving 7 bases between them. Looked up from germline, CDR1 is SGHRS and CDR2 is YFSETQ. The CDR3 is 14 amino acids. In DNA, the CDR3 is TGCGCCAGCAGCTTGGATAGCGACTACAATGAGCAGTTCTTC. Its protein is CASSLDSDYNEQFF.

This chain joins TRBV5-1 and TRBJ1-1, with 7 positions matching TRBD1. CDR1 and CDR2 from the germline V gene are SGHRS and YFSETQ. The CDR3 covers 15 residues. V was pared by 3 bases and J by 3 bases, with 8 bases of the junction left unmatched. CDR3 sequence: CASSYRQGGDTEAFF. The CDR3 bases are TGCGCCAGCAGCTACAGACAGGGCGGGGACACTGAAGCTTTCTTT.

This chain uses TRBV6-5 with TRBJ1-2, with no clear D. The germline gives CDR1 MNHEY, CDR2 SVGAGI. There are 16 residues in the CDR3. V was shortened by 0 bases and J by 2 bases, with 13 bases between the two germline ends. CDR3 amino acids: CASSYSEGNGNYGYTF. In DNA, the CDR3 is TGTGCCAGCAGTTACTCGGAGGGTAATGGGAACTATGGCTACACCTTC.

The gene calls are TRBV27 and TRBJ1-1; D is possibly TRBD1 (6 bases). The V and J ends lost 10 bases and 1 base respectively, with 13 bases between them. The CDR3 totals 13 residues. Germline V gene sequence: CDR1 MNHEY, CDR2 SMNVEV (reference sequence). The CDR3 DNA is TGTGCCACCGGACAGCGGGAGAACACTGAAGCTTTCTTT. Residues: CATGQRENTEAFF.

The chain carries TRBV30 and TRBJ2-3, with 8 bases lining up with TRBD2. V gave up 8 bases and J gave up 4 bases; unmatched junction bases: 2. CDR3 length equals 11 residues. Germline V lookup: CDR1 GTSNPN, CDR2 SVGIG (reference sequence). CDR3 residues: CASSGADTQYF. The CDR3, as DNA: TGTGCCAGTAGCGGGGCAGATACGCAGTATTTT.

This clone has more than one count but fewer than ten. This chain connects TRBV13 to TRBJ1-2; 8 bases map to TRBD1. Per germline, CDR1 PRHDT and CDR2 FYEKMQ (reference sequence). The CDR3 runs to 17 residues. The ends lost 5 bases at V and 4 bases at J; junction bases unmatched: 15. The CDR3 DNA reads TGTGCCAGCAGCCTACAGGGGGAGGCCATGGTCCTCTATGGCTACACCTTC. Encoded protein: CASSLQGEAMVLYGYTF.

The chain couples TRBV27 to TRBJ2-5, with D possibly TRBD2 on 7 matching bases. The CDR3 has 15 amino acids. In germline, CDR1 is MNHEY, CDR2 SMNVEV (reference sequence). Trimming cost V 0 bases and J 11 bases, with 19 bases left between them. This CDR3 reads CASSLSWGGREEQYF. Written as DNA, the CDR3 is TGTGCCAGCAGTTTATCATGGGGGGGGCGCGAAGAGCAGTACTTC.

This sequence joins TRBV7-9 and TRBJ1-1, with TRBD1 matching 7 bases. Trimming cost V 2 bases and J 13 bases; bases outside gene matches: 13. CDR1 and CDR2 (germline): SEHNR, FQNEAQ (reference sequence). This CDR3 comprises 14 residues. The CDR3 sequence: CASSLRRVKGADFF. Here the CDR3 DNA reads TGTGCCAGCAGCTTAAGACGGGTGAAGGGGGCGGATTTCTTT.

The gene calls are TRBV5-4 and TRBJ2-7, with D possibly TRBD1 on 6 matching bases. V was shortened by 4 bases and J by 3 bases, with 14 bases between the two germline ends. The germline gives CDR1 SGHNT, CDR2 YYREEE (reference sequence). The length of the CDR3 is 14 residues. The chain's CDR3 is CASSTPGHNYEQYF. The CDR3 DNA sequence: TGTGCCAGCAGCACCCCGGGACACAACTACGAGCAGTACTTC.

The genes are TRBV5-1 and TRBJ2-3, with TRBD1 matching over 10 bases. This CDR3 region has 18 residues. Per germline, CDR1 SGHRS and CDR2 YFSETQ. V shed 3 bases, J shed 1 base, and the junction held 11 bases outside the gene matches. CDR3 residues: CASSSQLGTGVGTDTQYF. The DNA of the CDR3 is TGCGCCAGCAGCTCACAGTTAGGGACAGGGGTTGGCACAGATACGCAGTATTTT.

The rearrangement joins TRBV29-1 to TRBJ2-5; 8 bases match TRBD2. The closer fit of TRBJ2-7 to the DNA end suggests the J call may be wrong. CDR3 length equals 15 residues. The germline V gene has CDR1 SQVTM and CDR2 ANQGSEA. The CDR3 sequence is CSVERLAGTSYEQYF. CDR3 nucleotide sequence: TGCAGCGTTGAACGGCTAGCGGGCACCTCCTACGAGCAGTACTTC.

There are a few counts of this clone. J is TRBJ1-1 and V is TRBV20-1; D not resolved. V gave up 4 bases and J gave up 5 bases, with 5 bases separating them. The CDR3 loop spans 10 amino acids. Looked up from germline, CDR1 is DFQATT and CDR2 is SNEGSKA (reference sequence). DNA for the CDR3: TGCAGTGCTACCCAAACTGAAGCTTTCTTT. Translating gives CSATQTEAFF.

The chain couples TRBV10-1 to TRBJ2-3; 8 bases are a match to TRBD2. CDR1 and CDR2 from the germline V gene are WNHNN and SYGVQD (reference sequence). Losses at the gene ends were 2 bases for V and 2 bases for J; bases not matched to a gene: 9. The CDR3 covers 17 residues. The CDR3 DNA sequence: TGCGCCAGCAGTGAGCGGGGAAGCGGGGGAACCACAGATACGCAGTATTTT. Translation gives CASSERGSGGTTDTQYF.

The rearrangement links TRBV6-1 to TRBJ2-7; D may be TRBD1 (6 bases). Germline CDR1 reads MNHNS; CDR2 reads SASEGT. The CDR3 runs 15 residues. With 6 bases removed from V and 2 bases from J, the gap between germline ends came to 17 bases. CDR3: CASRETDRPTYEQYF. The CDR3 nucleotides read TGTGCCAGCAGGGAGACCGACAGGCCGACCTACGAGCAGTACTTC.

The V gene is TRBV5-1, the J gene TRBJ2-5, with 7 nucleotides matching TRBD1. The germline V gene encodes CDR1 SGHRS and CDR2 YFSETQ. The CDR3 has 16 amino acids. V trimming: 2 bases; J trimming: 5 bases; junction bases outside the gene matches: 12. Here the CDR3 reads CASSLDRVVIGETQYF. CDR3 coding DNA: TGCGCCAGCAGCTTAGACAGGGTCGTAATAGGGGAGACCCAGTACTTC. The whole variable domain, filled in from reference TRBV5-1 and TRBJ2-5, reads KAGVTQTPRYLIKTRGQQVTLSCSPISGHRSVSWYQQTPGQGLQFLFEYFSETQRNKGNFPGRFSGRQFSNSRSEMNVSTLELGDSALYLCASSLDRVVIGETQYFGPGTRLLVL.